This T cell receptor (beta chain) was profiled in a study of shared clonotypes between healthy human individuals. The naive CD8 fraction comprised CD45RO-negative cells positively selected for CCR7 and excluded terminally differentiated effector memory CD45RA+ cells. Each subset's genomic DNA was shared equally among a number of immunoSEQ plates. Method: immunoSEQ multiplex PCR; TCRdb's copy keeps in-frame clones and lacks some. In the table there are about 750,000 clones, approximately 92% of which are singletons. Input material: naive CD8+ T cells sorted from blood. The clonotype comes from a man under 40 in good health.

The CDR3 DNA follows: TGTGCCAGCAGCTTAGGCACTCTTGCCAGCACAGATACGCAGTATTTT. Protein product: CASSLGTLASTDTQYF. The chain couples TRBV7-2 to TRBJ2-3; D gene uncertain. The CDR3 runs to 16 residues. V was cut by 1 base and J by 0 bases, with 11 bases left in between. Per the germline V gene, CDR1 is SGHTA and CDR2 is FQGNSA.